This TCR beta chain originates from a study of prognosis after radiotherapy for stage I lung cancer. Study at large: The study recorded squamous cell carcinoma in over five patients and adenocarcinoma in 11 to 13. Radiotherapy: SBRT, 3 to 5 fractions, biologically effective dose at least 100 Gy.

Germline values: CDR1 SGHAT, CDR2 FQNNGV. Trimming pared 4 bases from V and 7 bases from J, leaving 13 bases between. This CDR3 region has 13 residues. This clonotype is classed as medium-sized (0.01 to 0.1%). The authors amplified TCR beta CDR3 from genomic DNA using two-round multiplex PCR. Round-one PCR had primers specific to each TRBV and TRBJ gene. TCRdb itself ran the multiplex PCR reads through MiXCR, one entry per CDR3 protein. The sample holds tens of thousands of distinct CDR3 sequences; about 41% are singletons and the top ten take 32%. This specimen consisted of PBMCs, obtained before or after stereotactic body radiation therapy (not recorded which). The V call is TRBV11-2, the J call TRBJ1-1; D may be TRBD1 (5 bases). The sequence derives from a donor of 50 years or more with non-small cell lung cancer. This chain's CDR3 is CASSSGRTLEAFF. CDR3 bases: TGTGCCAGCAGCTCGGGACGGACCCTTGAAGCTTTCTTT.